This T cell receptor beta chain was sequenced for a study of cytomegalovirus exposure and HLA in healthy donors. The ends lost 3 bases at V and 0 bases at J; junction bases unmatched: 3. The length of the CDR3 is 16 residues. Germline V gene data show CDR1 as SEHNR and CDR2 as FQNEAQ (reference sequence). Clones were read by immunoSEQ multiplex PCR, and TCRdb kept only the in-frame ones, dropping some. Among hundreds of thousands of clones listed, 86% were seen once. The clonotype was recovered from a woman aged 18-30 years in good health and CMV-seronegative. Sequenced: PBMCs. The J gene is TRBJ2-2, the V gene TRBV7-9; the match to TRBD1 covers 8 bases. The CDR3 sequence: CASSFRDRSNTGELFF. The CDR3 DNA sequence: TGTGCCAGCAGCTTCCGGGACAGGTCGAACACCGGGGAGCTGTTTTTT.